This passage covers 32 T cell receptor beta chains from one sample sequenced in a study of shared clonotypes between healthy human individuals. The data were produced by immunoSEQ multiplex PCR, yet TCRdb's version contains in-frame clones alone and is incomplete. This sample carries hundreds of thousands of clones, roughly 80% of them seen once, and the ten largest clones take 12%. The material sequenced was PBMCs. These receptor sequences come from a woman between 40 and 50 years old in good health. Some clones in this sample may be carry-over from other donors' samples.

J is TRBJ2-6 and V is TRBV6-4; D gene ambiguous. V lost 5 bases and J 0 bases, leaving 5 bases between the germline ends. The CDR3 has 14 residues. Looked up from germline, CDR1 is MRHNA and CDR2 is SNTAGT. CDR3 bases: TGTGCCAGCAGTCCTGACTCTGGGGCCAACGTCCTGACTTTC. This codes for CASSPDSGANVLTF.

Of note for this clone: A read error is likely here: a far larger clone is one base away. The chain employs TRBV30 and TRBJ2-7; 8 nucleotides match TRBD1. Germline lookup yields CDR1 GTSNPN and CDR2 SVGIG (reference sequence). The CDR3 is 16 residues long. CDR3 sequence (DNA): TGTACCTGGAGCCGACGTCTTGGACAGGGTTCCTACGAGCAGTACTTC. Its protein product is CTWSRRLGQGSYEQYF.

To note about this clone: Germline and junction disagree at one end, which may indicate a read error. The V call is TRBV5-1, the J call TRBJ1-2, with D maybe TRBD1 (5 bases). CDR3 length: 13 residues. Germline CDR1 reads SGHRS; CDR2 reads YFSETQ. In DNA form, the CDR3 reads TGTGCCAGCAGCTTGTGGGACCACTATGGCTACACCTTC. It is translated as CASSLWDHYGYTF.

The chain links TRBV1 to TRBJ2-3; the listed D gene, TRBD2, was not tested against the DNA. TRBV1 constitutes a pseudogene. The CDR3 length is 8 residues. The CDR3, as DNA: TGCACCAGCAGCCAAGCCTTTTTT. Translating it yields CTSSQAFF.

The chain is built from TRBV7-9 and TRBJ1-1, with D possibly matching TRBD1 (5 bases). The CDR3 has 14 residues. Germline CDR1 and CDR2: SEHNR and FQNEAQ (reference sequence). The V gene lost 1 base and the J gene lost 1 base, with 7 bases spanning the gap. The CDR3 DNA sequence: TGTGCCAGCAGCTTAGTGGGGACGAACACTGAAGCTTTCTTT. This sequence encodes CASSLVGTNTEAFF.

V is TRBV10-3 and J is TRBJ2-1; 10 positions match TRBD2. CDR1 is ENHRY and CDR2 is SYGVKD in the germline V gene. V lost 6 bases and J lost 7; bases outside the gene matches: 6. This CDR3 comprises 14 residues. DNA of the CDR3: TGTGCCATCAGGGCTAGCGGGAGTAATAATGAGCAGTTCTTC. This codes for CAIRASGSNNEQFF.

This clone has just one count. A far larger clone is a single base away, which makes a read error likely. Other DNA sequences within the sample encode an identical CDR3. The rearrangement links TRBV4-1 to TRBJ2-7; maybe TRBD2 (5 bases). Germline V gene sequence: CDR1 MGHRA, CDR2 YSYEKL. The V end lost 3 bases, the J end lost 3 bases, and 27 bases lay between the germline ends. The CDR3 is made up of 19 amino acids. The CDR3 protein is CASSQWWWTSVSVDYEQYF. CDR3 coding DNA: TGCGCCAGCAGCCAGTGGTGGTGGACTTCGGTTTCCGTCGACTACGAGCAGTACTTC.

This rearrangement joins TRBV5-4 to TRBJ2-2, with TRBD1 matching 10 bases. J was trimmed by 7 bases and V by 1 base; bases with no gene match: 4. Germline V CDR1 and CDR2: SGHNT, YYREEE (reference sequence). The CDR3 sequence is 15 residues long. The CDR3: CASSLRQGAGGELFF. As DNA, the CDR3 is TGTGCCAGCAGCTTGAGACAGGGGGCTGGCGGGGAGCTGTTTTTT.

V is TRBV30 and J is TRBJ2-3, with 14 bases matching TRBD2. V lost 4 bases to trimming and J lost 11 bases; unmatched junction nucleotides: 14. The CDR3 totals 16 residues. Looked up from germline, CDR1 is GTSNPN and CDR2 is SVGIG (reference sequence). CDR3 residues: CAWTPGLAGARGGQYF. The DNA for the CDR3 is TGTGCCTGGACCCCGGGACTAGCGGGAGCCCGGGGGGGGCAGTATTTT. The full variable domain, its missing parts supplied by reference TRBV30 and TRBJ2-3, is SQTIHQWPATLVQPVGSPLSLECTVEGTSNPNLYWYRQAAGRGLQLLFYSVGIGQISSEVPQNLSASRPQDRQFILSSKKLLLSDSGFYLCAWTPGLAGARGGQYFGPGTRLTVL.

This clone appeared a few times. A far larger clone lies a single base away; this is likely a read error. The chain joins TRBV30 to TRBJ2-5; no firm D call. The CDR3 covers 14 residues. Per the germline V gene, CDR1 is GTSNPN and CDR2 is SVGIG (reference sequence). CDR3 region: CAWRRLLYKEAQYF. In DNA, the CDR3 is TGTGCCTGGAGGAGGCTCCTGTACAAAGAGGCCCAGTACTTC.

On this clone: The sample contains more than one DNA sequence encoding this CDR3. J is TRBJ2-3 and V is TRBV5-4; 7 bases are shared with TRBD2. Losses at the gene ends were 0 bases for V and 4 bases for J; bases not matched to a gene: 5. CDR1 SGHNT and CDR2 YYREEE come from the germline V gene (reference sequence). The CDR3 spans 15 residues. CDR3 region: CASSLGGGRSDTQYF. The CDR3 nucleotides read TGTGCCAGCAGCTTGGGTGGCGGGAGATCAGATACGCAGTATTTT.

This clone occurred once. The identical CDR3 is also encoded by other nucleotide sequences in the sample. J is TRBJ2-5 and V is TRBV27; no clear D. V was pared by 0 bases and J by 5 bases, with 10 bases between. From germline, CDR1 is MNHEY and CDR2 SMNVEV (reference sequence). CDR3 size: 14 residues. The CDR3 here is CASSLSRPRETQYF. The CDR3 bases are TGTGCCAGCAGTTTATCTCGCCCCCGGGAGACCCAGTACTTC.

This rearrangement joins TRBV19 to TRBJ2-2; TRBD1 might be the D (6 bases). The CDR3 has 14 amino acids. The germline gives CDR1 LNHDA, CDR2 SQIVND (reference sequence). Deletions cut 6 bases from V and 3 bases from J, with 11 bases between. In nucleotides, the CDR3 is TGTGCCAGTAGATCTACAGGGTACACCGGGGAGCTGTTTTTT. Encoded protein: CASRSTGYTGELFF.

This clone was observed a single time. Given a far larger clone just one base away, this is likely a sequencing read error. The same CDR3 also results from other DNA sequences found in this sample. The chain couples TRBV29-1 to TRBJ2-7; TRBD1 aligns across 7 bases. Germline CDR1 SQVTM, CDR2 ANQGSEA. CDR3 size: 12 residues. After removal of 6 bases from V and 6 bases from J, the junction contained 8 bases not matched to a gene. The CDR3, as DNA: TGCAGCGTCGGACAGGACCCTGCCGAGCAGTACTTC. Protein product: CSVGQDPAEQYF.

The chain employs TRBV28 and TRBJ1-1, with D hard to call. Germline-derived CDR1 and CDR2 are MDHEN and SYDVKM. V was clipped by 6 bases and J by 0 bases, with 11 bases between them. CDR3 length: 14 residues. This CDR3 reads CASRTSTLNTEAFF. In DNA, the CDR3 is TGTGCCAGCAGGACTTCCACGCTGAACACTGAAGCTTTCTTT.

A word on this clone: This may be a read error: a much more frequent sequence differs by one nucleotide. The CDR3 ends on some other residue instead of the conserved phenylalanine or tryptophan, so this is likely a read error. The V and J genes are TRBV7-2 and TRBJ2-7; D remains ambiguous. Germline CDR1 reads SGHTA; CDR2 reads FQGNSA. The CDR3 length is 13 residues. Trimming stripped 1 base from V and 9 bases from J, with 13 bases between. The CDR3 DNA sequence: TGTGCCAGCAGCTTAGAACCGATTTATGGGCAGTACCTC. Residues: CASSLEPIYGQYL.

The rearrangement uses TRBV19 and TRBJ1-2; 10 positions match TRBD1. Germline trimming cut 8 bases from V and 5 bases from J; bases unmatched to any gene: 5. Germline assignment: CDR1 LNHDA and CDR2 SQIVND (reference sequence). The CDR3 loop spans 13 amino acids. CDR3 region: CASARDRGYGYTF. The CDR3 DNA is TGTGCCAGTGCCCGGGACAGGGGATATGGCTACACCTTC.

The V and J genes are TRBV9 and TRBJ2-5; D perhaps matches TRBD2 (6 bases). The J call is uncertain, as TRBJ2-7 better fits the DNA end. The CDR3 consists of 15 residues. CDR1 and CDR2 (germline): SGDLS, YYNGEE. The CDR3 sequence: CASSVGPGDDYEQYF. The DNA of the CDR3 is TGTGCCAGCAGCGTAGGGCCGGGGGACGACTACGAGCAGTACTTC.

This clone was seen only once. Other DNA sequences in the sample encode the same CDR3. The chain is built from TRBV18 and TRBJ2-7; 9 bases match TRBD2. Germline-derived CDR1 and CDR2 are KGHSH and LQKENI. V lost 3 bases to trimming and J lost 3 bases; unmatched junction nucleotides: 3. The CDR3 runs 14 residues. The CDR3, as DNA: TGTGCCAGCTCACCCGGACTAGCGAACTACGAGCAGTACTTC. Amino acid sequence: CASSPGLANYEQYF.

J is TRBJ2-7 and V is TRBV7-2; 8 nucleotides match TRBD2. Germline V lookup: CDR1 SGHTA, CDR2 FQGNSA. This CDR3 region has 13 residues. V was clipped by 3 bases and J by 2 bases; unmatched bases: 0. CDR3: CASSFSGAYEQYF. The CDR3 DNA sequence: TGTGCCAGCAGCTTTAGCGGGGCCTACGAGCAGTACTTC.

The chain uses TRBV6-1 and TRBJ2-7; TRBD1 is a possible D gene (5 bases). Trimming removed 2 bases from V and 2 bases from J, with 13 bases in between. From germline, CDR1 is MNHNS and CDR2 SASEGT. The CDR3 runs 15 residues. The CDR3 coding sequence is TGTGCCAGCAGTGAATGGGGCCTGTCCGCCTACGAGCAGTACTTC. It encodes CASSEWGLSAYEQYF.

CDR3: CASSLDRRGNGLDTQYF. In DNA, the CDR3 is TGTGCCAGCAGCTTAGATCGGCGCGGGAACGGGTTAGATACGCAGTATTTT. The chain couples TRBV7-8 to TRBJ2-3, with a possible D match to TRBD2 (6 bases). Germline CDR1 is SGHVS and CDR2 is FQNEAQ. Deletions cut 1 base from V and 5 bases from J, with 19 bases between. This CDR3 is built from 17 residues.

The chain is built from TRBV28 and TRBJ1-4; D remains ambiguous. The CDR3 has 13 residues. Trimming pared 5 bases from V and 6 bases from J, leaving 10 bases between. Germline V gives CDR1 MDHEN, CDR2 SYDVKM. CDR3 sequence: CASSPPGHEKLFF. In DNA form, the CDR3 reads TGTGCCAGCAGTCCTCCTGGGCATGAAAAACTGTTTTTT.

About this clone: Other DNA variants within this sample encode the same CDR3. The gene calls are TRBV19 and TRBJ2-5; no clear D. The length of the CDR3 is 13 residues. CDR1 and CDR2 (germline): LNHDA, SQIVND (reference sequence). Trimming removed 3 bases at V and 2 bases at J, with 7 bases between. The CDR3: CASSMGGQETQYF. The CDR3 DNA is TGTGCCAGTAGTATGGGTGGGCAAGAGACCCAGTACTTC.

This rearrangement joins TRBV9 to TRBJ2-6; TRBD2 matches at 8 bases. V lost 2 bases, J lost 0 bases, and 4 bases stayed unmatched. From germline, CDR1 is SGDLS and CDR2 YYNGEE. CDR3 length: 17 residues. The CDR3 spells CASSVQAGVSGANVLTF. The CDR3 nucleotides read TGTGCCAGCAGCGTGCAAGCGGGAGTCTCTGGGGCCAACGTCCTGACTTTC.

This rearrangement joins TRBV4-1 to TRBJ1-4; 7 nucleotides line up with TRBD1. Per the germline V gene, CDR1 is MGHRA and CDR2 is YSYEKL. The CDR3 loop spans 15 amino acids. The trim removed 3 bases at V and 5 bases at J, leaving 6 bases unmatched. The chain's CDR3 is CASSHPGTANEKLFF. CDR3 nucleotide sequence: TGCGCCAGCAGCCATCCCGGGACAGCGAATGAAAAACTGTTTTTT.

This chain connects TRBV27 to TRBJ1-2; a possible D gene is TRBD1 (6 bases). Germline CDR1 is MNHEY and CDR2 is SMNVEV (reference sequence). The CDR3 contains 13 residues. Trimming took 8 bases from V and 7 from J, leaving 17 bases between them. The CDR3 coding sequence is TGTGCCAGCCACAGCCACAGGGCCGGTGGCTACACCTTC. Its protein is CASHSHRAGGYTF.

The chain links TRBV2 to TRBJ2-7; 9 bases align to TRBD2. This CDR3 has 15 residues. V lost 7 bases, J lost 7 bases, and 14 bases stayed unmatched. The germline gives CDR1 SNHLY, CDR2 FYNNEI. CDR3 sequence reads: CASTQGLAGKSEQYF. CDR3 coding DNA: TGTGCCAGCACGCAAGGGCTAGCGGGAAAGTCTGAGCAGTACTTC. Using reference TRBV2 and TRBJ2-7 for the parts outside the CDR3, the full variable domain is EPEVTQTPSHQVTQMGQEVILRCVPISNHLYFYWYRQILGQKVEFLVSFYNNEISEKSEIFDDQFSVERPDGSNFTLKIRSTKLEDSAMYFCASTQGLAGKSEQYFGPGTRLTVT.

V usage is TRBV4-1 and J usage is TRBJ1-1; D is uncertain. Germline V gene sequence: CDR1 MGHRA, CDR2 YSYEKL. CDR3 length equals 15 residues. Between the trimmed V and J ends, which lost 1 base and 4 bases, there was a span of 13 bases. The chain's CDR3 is CASSQVPTRSTEAFF. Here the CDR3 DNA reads TGCGCCAGCAGCCAAGTACCCACGCGGAGCACTGAAGCTTTCTTT.

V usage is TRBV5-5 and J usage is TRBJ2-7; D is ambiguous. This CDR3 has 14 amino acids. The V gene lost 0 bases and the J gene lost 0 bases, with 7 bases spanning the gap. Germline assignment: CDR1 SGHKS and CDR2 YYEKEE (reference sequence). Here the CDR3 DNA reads TGTGCCAGCAGCTTGGGTCAGTCCTCCTACGAGCAGTACTTC. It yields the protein CASSLGQSSYEQYF.

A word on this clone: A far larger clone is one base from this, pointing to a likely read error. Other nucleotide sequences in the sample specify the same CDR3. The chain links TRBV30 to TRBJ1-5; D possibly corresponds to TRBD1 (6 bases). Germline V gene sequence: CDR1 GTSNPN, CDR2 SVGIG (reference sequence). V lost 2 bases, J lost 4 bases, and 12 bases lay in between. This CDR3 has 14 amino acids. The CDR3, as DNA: TGTGCCTGGAGTATGGGTCAGGGGAATCAGCCCCAGCATTTT. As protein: CAWSMGQGNQPQHF.

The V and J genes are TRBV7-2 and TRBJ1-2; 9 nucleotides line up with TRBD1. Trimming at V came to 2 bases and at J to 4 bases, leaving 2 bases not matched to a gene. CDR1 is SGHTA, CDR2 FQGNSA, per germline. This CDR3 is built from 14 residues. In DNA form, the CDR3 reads TGTGCCAGCAGCTTAACAGGGGGCACCTATGGCTACACCTTC. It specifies CASSLTGGTYGYTF. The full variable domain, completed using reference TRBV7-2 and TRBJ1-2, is GAGVSQSPSNKVTEKGKDVELRCDPISGHTALYWYRQSLGQGLEFLIYFQGNSAPDKSGLPSDRFSAERTGGSVSTLTIQRTQQEDSAVYLCASSLTGGTYGYTFGSGTRLTVV.